This section outlines one T cell receptor beta chain sequence together with its context. Its antigen remains unknown. TCRdb reprocessed the 5' RACE reads; each CDR3 protein has one entry and no DNA is given. In total, the table holds about 540,000 distinct CDR3 sequences. These data originate in a study of T cells expressing NK-cell markers. Whole-study context: Of eight sequenced donors, seven were HCMV-seropositive and one HCMV-seronegative. Study observations and caveats: Whether expanded NKG2C+ T cell clones were HCMV-specific remained unclear.

The CDR3 covers 16 residues. Per the germline V gene, CDR1 is LGHNA and CDR2 is YSLEER. This rearrangement joins TRBV4-3 to TRBJ2-3; TCRdb's assignment of TRBD2 cannot be checked, as there is no DNA. This receptor was identified in a man aged 18-30 years in good health. The specimen was blood T cells: a sorted CD56 or NKG2C T cell subset, CD4+ or CD8+ T cells, or bulk PBMC T cells (not recorded which). The CDR3 loop is CASSPWSGSSTDTQYF.